Below, 15 T cell receptor beta chains from the same sample are listed, as sequenced in a study of PD-L1 blockade in urothelial cancer. As to time point: pretreatment peripheral blood. Clones were read by immunoSEQ multiplex PCR, and TCRdb kept only the in-frame ones, dropping some. The profile shows about 130,000 clones, 84% of them singletons. Sample: PBMCs, taken around atezolizumab (anti-PD-L1) treatment. Every receptor here comes from a man over 45 with urothelial cancer.

V is TRBV9 and J is TRBJ2-1; 10 nucleotides agree with TRBD2. The CDR3 is 16 amino acids. Trimming took 0 bases from V and 8 from J; bases not matched to a gene: 8. CDR1 SGDLS and CDR2 YYNGEE come from the germline V gene. The CDR3 reads CASSVATGLAGDEQFF. For the CDR3, the DNA is TGTGCCAGCAGCGTAGCTACAGGGCTAGCGGGAGATGAGCAGTTCTTC.

The chain links TRBV30 to TRBJ2-1; 10 bases are shared with TRBD2. The V segment lost 1 base and the J segment 8 bases; nucleotides outside the gene matches: 8. The length of the CDR3 is 15 residues. Germline V gene lookup returns CDR1 GTSNPN and CDR2 SVGIG (reference sequence). The CDR3 protein is CAWSAGLAEVDEQFF. For the CDR3, the DNA is TGTGCCTGGAGTGCTGGACTAGCGGAGGTCGATGAGCAGTTCTTC.

CDR3 coding DNA: TGCGCCAGCAGCTGGAGCGGGAGGGCCAAAGATACGCAGTATTTT. Translating gives CASSWSGRAKDTQYF. The J gene is TRBJ2-3, the V gene TRBV5-1; 10 bases fit TRBD2. Germline CDR1 is SGHRS and CDR2 is YFSETQ. J was trimmed by 5 bases and V by 3 bases; bases with no gene match: 6. CDR3 length: 15 residues.

This clone was seen a single time. The gene calls are TRBV6-5 and TRBJ1-2; D remains unclear. The CDR3 length is 13 residues. Trimming cost V 0 bases and J 7 bases, with 9 bases left between them. In germline, CDR1 is MNHEY, CDR2 SVGAGI. CDR3: CASSYSGGIGYTF. The CDR3 nucleotides are TGTGCCAGCAGTTACTCTGGAGGGATTGGCTACACCTTC.

V gene TRBV19 combines with J gene TRBJ2-4; 7 nucleotides align to TRBD1. CDR3 size: 14 residues. J gave up 7 bases and V 3 bases, and 6 bases lay outside the gene matches. Germline V gives CDR1 LNHDA, CDR2 SQIVND (reference sequence). Here the CDR3 DNA reads TGTGCCAGTAGTATTGGACAGGAATGGAACATTCAGTACTTC. Its protein is CASSIGQEWNIQYF.

V gene TRBV30 combines with J gene TRBJ1-3; D is unclear. CDR3 length equals 14 residues. V shed 4 bases and J shed 0 bases, with 10 bases lying between them. Looked up from germline, CDR1 is GTSNPN and CDR2 is SVGIG (reference sequence). The CDR3 region is CAWTTQVSGNTIYF. The DNA of the CDR3 is TGTGCCTGGACTACCCAAGTCTCTGGAAACACCATATATTTT. The complete variable domain, with remaining parts taken from reference TRBV30 and TRBJ1-3, reads SQTIHQWPATLVQPVGSPLSLECTVEGTSNPNLYWYRQAAGRGLQLLFYSVGIGQISSEVPQNLSASRPQDRQFILSSKKLLLSDSGFYLCAWTTQVSGNTIYFGEGSWLTVV.

This clone was detected a few times. The chain carries TRBV6-5 and TRBJ2-7; D remains unclear. Trimming stripped 5 bases from V and 1 base from J, with 3 bases between. CDR1 and CDR2 (germline): MNHEY, SVGAGI. The CDR3 is made up of 11 amino acids. CDR3 DNA sequence: TGTGCCAGCAGTCCGTCCTACGAGCAGTACTTC. The encoded protein is CASSPSYEQYF.

The gene calls are TRBV10-1 and TRBJ2-7; a possible D gene is TRBD2 (5 bases). Trimming took off 5 bases at V and 4 bases at J, with 12 bases between the two ends. CDR1 and CDR2 from the germline V gene are WNHNN and SYGVQD (reference sequence). This CDR3 comprises 13 residues. The CDR3 spells CASSLWRGYEQYF. As DNA, the CDR3 is TGCGCCAGCAGTCTCTGGAGAGGGTACGAGCAGTACTTC.

A few counts support this clone. The chain has TRBV23-1 and TRBJ2-5; possibly TRBD1 for D (5 bases). TRBV23-1 is an open reading frame, and its role is uncertain. V gave up 2 bases and J gave up 1 base, with 17 bases separating them. This CDR3 is built from 17 residues. DNA of the CDR3: TGCGCCAGCAGTCAACCACAGGTCCAAAACCTCCAAGAGACCCAGTACTTC. It codes for CASSQPQVQNLQETQYF.

DNA for the CDR3: TGTGCCAGCAGGACGGGACAGGGGGTCGGGACTGAAGCTTTCTTT. Its translation is CASRTGQGVGTEAFF. V and J are TRBV7-2 and TRBJ1-1, with 11 positions matching TRBD1. The CDR3 contains 15 residues. Trimming took 6 bases from V and 5 from J; bases not matched to a gene: 8. From germline, CDR1 is SGHTA and CDR2 FQGNSA.

The chain recombines TRBV5-6 with TRBJ2-1; TRBD2 agrees at 11 bases. The CDR3 length is 16 residues. The germline gives CDR1 SGHDT, CDR2 YYEEEE. V shed 4 bases and J 2 bases; nucleotides not matched to a gene: 5. DNA for the CDR3: TGTGCCAGCAGCCGTTCGGGACTAGCGGCCTACAATGAGCAGTTCTTC. Translated: CASSRSGLAAYNEQFF.

CDR3 loop: CASSLSGSSYEQYF. DNA for the CDR3: TGTGCCAGCAGCTTATCGGGGAGCTCCTACGAGCAGTACTTC. The chain links TRBV7-8 to TRBJ2-7; the D gene is possibly TRBD2 (5 bases). The CDR3 is 14 residues long. CDR1 SGHVS and CDR2 FQNEAQ come from the germline V gene. With 2 bases removed from V and 0 bases from J, the gap between germline ends came to 8 bases.

The rearrangement links TRBV13 to TRBJ2-7; D not certain. Between the trimmed V and J ends, which lost 1 base and 9 bases, there was a span of 13 bases. This CDR3 has 13 residues. The germline CDR1 and CDR2 sequences are PRHDT and FYEKMQ (reference sequence). For the CDR3, the DNA is TGTGCCAGCAGCTTAGCTACTAAAGGTCGGCAGTACTTC. Translated, it gives CASSLATKGRQYF.

The chain carries TRBV4-1 and TRBJ1-1; D might be TRBD1 (5 bases). V was cut by 1 base and J by 1 base, with 10 bases left in between. The CDR3 has 15 residues. Germline assignment: CDR1 MGHRA and CDR2 YSYEKL. In DNA, the CDR3 is TGCGCCAGCAGCCAAGCCAGGGTAACGAACACTGAAGCTTTCTTT. As protein: CASSQARVTNTEAFF.

The count of this clone is one. The J gene is TRBJ2-7, the V gene TRBV11-2, with TRBD1 matching 8 bases. CDR1 and CDR2 (germline): SGHAT, FQNNGV. CDR3 length equals 15 residues. Germline trimming cut 5 bases from V and 3 bases from J; bases unmatched to any gene: 9. CDR3 sequence (DNA): TGTGCCAGCAGCCAGGGGCCGGGACAGGTCTACGAGCAGTACTTC. This translates into CASSQGPGQVYEQYF.